The rows below give T cell receptor beta chains drawn from one sample of a study of blood T cells in healthy people across ages. TCRdb fed the 5' RACE reads into MiXCR, producing one record per CDR3 protein. The sample has some 1,000,000 distinct CDR3 sequences, approximately 26% seen once; the top ten hold about 0.69%. This sample also appeared in a second study, on T cells of mothers and their children.

Sequenced: blood. The receptors derive from a girl aged 2-9 years in good health. Both conserved end residues are part of each CDR3. The order of the fields is J gene, D gene, V gene, clone size, CDR3 DNA, CDR3 protein. D genes are given only for firm matches. A clone size is listed for some rows: how often the clone was seen (once, few, many), or a class if it is expanded.

j_call: TRBJ2-3
d_call: .
v_call: TRBV19
clone_size: few
cdr3_nt: TGTGCCAGTAGTATAGGATCACCCAGCACAGATACGCAGTATTTT
cdr3_aa: CASSIGSPSTDTQYF

j_call: TRBJ1-2
d_call: .
v_call: TRBV5-1
clone_size: few
cdr3_nt: TGCGCCAGCAGCTTGAATCCAGGAAGGGCCTATGGCTACACCTTC
cdr3_aa: CASSLNPGRAYGYTF

j_call: TRBJ1-4
d_call: TRBD1
v_call: TRBV12-3/TRBV12-4
clone_size: .
cdr3_nt: TGTGCCAGCAGTTTATCATCCCGACAGGGAGCTAATGAAAAACTGTTTTTT
cdr3_aa: CASSLSSRQGANEKLFF

j_call: TRBJ1-1
d_call: .
v_call: TRBV18
clone_size: few
cdr3_nt: TGTGCCAGCTCTTTTTATGCAAGACCCATGAACACTGAAGCTTTCTTT
cdr3_aa: CASSFYARPMNTEAFF

j_call: TRBJ2-7
d_call: .
v_call: TRBV5-1
clone_size: .
cdr3_nt: TGCGCCAGCAGCTTGATGGGGGTTGGGTACGAGCAGTACTTC
cdr3_aa: CASSLMGVGYEQYF

j_call: TRBJ2-7
d_call: TRBD1
v_call: TRBV28
clone_size: .
cdr3_nt: TGTGCCATCAGGACAGGGGCCTACGAGCAGTACTTC
cdr3_aa: CAIRTGAYEQYF

j_call: TRBJ2-1
d_call: TRBD2
v_call: TRBV27
clone_size: .
cdr3_nt: TGTGCCAGCACCTTTAGCGGGGGGCGGAATGAGCAGTTCTTC
cdr3_aa: CASTFSGGRNEQFF

j_call: TRBJ2-4
d_call: TRBD2
v_call: TRBV27
clone_size: .
cdr3_nt: TGTGCCAGCAGTTTATTTTCCCCGGGGGGGAACATTCAGTACTTC
cdr3_aa: CASSLFSPGGNIQYF

j_call: TRBJ1-2
d_call: TRBD1
v_call: TRBV9
clone_size: .
cdr3_nt: TGTGCCAGCAGCGCTTCAGGGGGCGCGGTAGGCTACACCTTC
cdr3_aa: CASSASGGAVGYTF

j_call: TRBJ2-7
d_call: TRBD1
v_call: TRBV28
clone_size: few
cdr3_nt: TGTGCCAGCAGTTCAGGGGGCGAATACGAGCAGTACTTC
cdr3_aa: CASSSGGEYEQYF

j_call: TRBJ2-3
d_call: TRBD2
v_call: TRBV9
clone_size: .
cdr3_nt: TGTGCCAGCAGCGTAGATAGGAGCGGGAGTTTGAATACGCAGTATTTT
cdr3_aa: CASSVDRSGSLNTQYF

j_call: TRBJ2-3
d_call: .
v_call: TRBV9
clone_size: .
cdr3_nt: TGTGCCAGCAGCGTTGGCGAAGTCACTAGCACAGATACGCAGTATTTT
cdr3_aa: CASSVGEVTSTDTQYF

j_call: TRBJ2-1
d_call: .
v_call: TRBV7-9
clone_size: few
cdr3_nt: TGTGCCAGCAGCTTTCTCAACAATGAGCAGTTCTTC
cdr3_aa: CASSFLNNEQFF

j_call: TRBJ2-7
d_call: .
v_call: TRBV29-1
clone_size: .
cdr3_nt: TGCAGCGTTGAGGCAGGGATAAACTACGAGCAGTACTTC
cdr3_aa: CSVEAGINYEQYF

j_call: TRBJ2-7
d_call: .
v_call: TRBV7-9
clone_size: .
cdr3_nt: TGTGCCAGCAGCCCTAGAATCGGGGGCTACGAGCAGTACTTC
cdr3_aa: CASSPRIGGYEQYF

j_call: TRBJ2-5
d_call: .
v_call: TRBV6-6
clone_size: .
cdr3_nt: TGTGCCAGCAGTTATATGGCGGGTCAAGAGACCCAGTACTTC
cdr3_aa: CASSYMAGQETQYF

j_call: TRBJ2-5
d_call: TRBD1
v_call: TRBV6-6
clone_size: few
cdr3_nt: TGTGCCAGCAGTTACTCTACAGGGGGAAAGACCCAGTACTTC
cdr3_aa: CASSYSTGGKTQYF

j_call: TRBJ2-5
d_call: .
v_call: TRBV29-1
clone_size: once
cdr3_nt: TGCAGCGTTGAACCCCCTTCCCCAGAGACCCAGTACTTC
cdr3_aa: CSVEPPSPETQYF

j_call: TRBJ2-7
d_call: .
v_call: TRBV7-8
clone_size: .
cdr3_nt: TGTGCCAGCAGCTTAGTATCCGGGTACTCCTACGAGCAGTACTTC
cdr3_aa: CASSLVSGYSYEQYF

j_call: TRBJ2-5
d_call: .
v_call: TRBV20-1
clone_size: .
cdr3_nt: TGCAGTGCGCAGGGGGGTGCGGAGACCCAGTACTTC
cdr3_aa: CSAQGGAETQYF

j_call: TRBJ1-6
d_call: TRBD1
v_call: TRBV28
clone_size: few
cdr3_nt: TGTGCCAGCAGTTTAAGGTGGACAGGGAATTCACCCCTCCACTTT
cdr3_aa: CASSLRWTGNSPLHF

j_call: TRBJ2-1
d_call: .
v_call: TRBV29-1
clone_size: .
cdr3_nt: TGCAGCGTTGACAGTGTGGGGGAGGAAGGGTTCTTC
cdr3_aa: CSVDSVGEEGFF

j_call: TRBJ2-1
d_call: .
v_call: TRBV18
clone_size: .
cdr3_nt: TGTGCCAGCTCACCTTGGCCTAGTGCCGACAATGAGCAGTTCTTC
cdr3_aa: CASSPWPSADNEQFF

j_call: TRBJ2-5
d_call: TRBD2
v_call: TRBV29-1
clone_size: few
cdr3_nt: TGCAGCGTTGAAGATATTAGAGCGGGGCTCCAAGAGACCCAGTACTTC
cdr3_aa: CSVEDIRAGLQETQYF

j_call: TRBJ2-7
d_call: .
v_call: TRBV20-1
clone_size: .
cdr3_nt: TGCAGTGCTAGAGATCCAAGGGGCGGGTCCTACGAGCAGTACTTC
cdr3_aa: CSARDPRGGSYEQYF

j_call: TRBJ2-3
d_call: TRBD1
v_call: TRBV2
clone_size: .
cdr3_nt: TGTGCCAGCAGTGCGGACAGGAACACAGATACGCAGTATTTT
cdr3_aa: CASSADRNTDTQYF

j_call: TRBJ1-4
d_call: .
v_call: TRBV12-3/TRBV12-4
clone_size: .
cdr3_nt: TGTGCCAGCAGTATTGAACGAACAGGGCGGACTAATGAAAAACTGTTTTTT
cdr3_aa: CASSIERTGRTNEKLFF

j_call: TRBJ1-2
d_call: .
v_call: TRBV13
clone_size: few
cdr3_nt: TGTGCCAGCAGCCCGGTGGGGGTCGGATCGATAGCTAACTATGGCTACACCTTC
cdr3_aa: CASSPVGVGSIANYGYTF

j_call: TRBJ1-4
d_call: .
v_call: TRBV29-1
clone_size: .
cdr3_nt: TGCAGCGTTGTGGAACAGGTGGGGGAAAAACTGTTTTTT
cdr3_aa: CSVVEQVGEKLFF

j_call: TRBJ1-5
d_call: .
v_call: TRBV11-2
clone_size: few
cdr3_nt: TGTGCCAGCAGCTTAGACCCGGAGTTTCAGCCCCAGCATTTT
cdr3_aa: CASSLDPEFQPQHF

j_call: TRBJ2-1
d_call: .
v_call: TRBV10-2
clone_size: .
cdr3_nt: TGCGCCAGCGGGGAGAGTTTAGCGGAGCACAATGAGCAGTTCTTC
cdr3_aa: CASGESLAEHNEQFF

j_call: TRBJ2-3
d_call: TRBD2
v_call: TRBV7-8
clone_size: many
cdr3_nt: TGTGCCAGCAGCTTACCCTGGGGGGAGGGCCCAGATACGCAGTATTTT
cdr3_aa: CASSLPWGEGPDTQYF

j_call: TRBJ1-6
d_call: TRBD1
v_call: TRBV7-2
clone_size: few
cdr3_nt: TGTGCCAGCAGCTTCACGACAGGGGGGAATTCACCCCTCCACTTT
cdr3_aa: CASSFTTGGNSPLHF

j_call: TRBJ2-7
d_call: .
v_call: TRBV5-1
clone_size: .
cdr3_nt: TGCGCCAGCAGCTATCAGGGGAGCGAGCAGTACTTC
cdr3_aa: CASSYQGSEQYF

j_call: TRBJ1-1
d_call: .
v_call: TRBV6-2/TRBV6-3
clone_size: few
cdr3_nt: TGTGCCAGCAGTTACTCGTATGAGGTCATGAACACTGAAGCTTTCTTT
cdr3_aa: CASSYSYEVMNTEAFF

j_call: TRBJ2-5
d_call: .
v_call: TRBV29-1
clone_size: .
cdr3_nt: TGCAGCGTTGAATCCAACAGTAAAGGGGAGACCCAGTACTTC
cdr3_aa: CSVESNSKGETQYF

j_call: TRBJ2-7
d_call: TRBD1
v_call: TRBV7-2
clone_size: many
cdr3_nt: TGTGCCAGCAGCTTGAGGACAGGGAGCTACGAGCAGTACTTC
cdr3_aa: CASSLRTGSYEQYF

j_call: TRBJ1-2
d_call: TRBD1
v_call: TRBV29-1
clone_size: .
cdr3_nt: TGCAGCGTTGAGGACGGGACAGCTAACTATGGCTACACCTTC
cdr3_aa: CSVEDGTANYGYTF

j_call: TRBJ2-7
d_call: .
v_call: TRBV10-3
clone_size: few
cdr3_nt: TGTGCCATCAGCGGCTACAACTTAACCTACGAGCAGTACTTC
cdr3_aa: CAISGYNLTYEQYF

j_call: TRBJ2-1
d_call: TRBD2
v_call: TRBV20-1
clone_size: .
cdr3_nt: TGCAGTGCTAGAGATGGAACGGGGGGGCAATTTTACAACAATGAGCAGTTCTTC
cdr3_aa: CSARDGTGGQFYNNEQFF

j_call: TRBJ2-7
d_call: .
v_call: TRBV5-1
clone_size: .
cdr3_nt: TGCGCCAGCAGCCTGGATCCATGGGAACGTCTCTACGAGCAGTACTTC
cdr3_aa: CASSLDPWERLYEQYF

j_call: TRBJ2-1
d_call: .
v_call: TRBV11-2
clone_size: .
cdr3_nt: TGTGCCAGCAGCTGGGCGGTAAGGGGTCCAGGTGAGCAGTTCTTC
cdr3_aa: CASSWAVRGPGEQFF

j_call: TRBJ1-2
d_call: .
v_call: TRBV6-2/TRBV6-3
clone_size: few
cdr3_nt: TGTGCCAGCAGTCAGCATGGGACAAGAGATAACTATGGCTACACCTTC
cdr3_aa: CASSQHGTRDNYGYTF

j_call: TRBJ2-5
d_call: .
v_call: TRBV7-9
clone_size: .
cdr3_nt: TGTGCCAGCAGCTTAATGGCGGCCCAGTACTTC
cdr3_aa: CASSLMAAQYF

j_call: TRBJ1-2
d_call: .
v_call: TRBV7-2
clone_size: .
cdr3_nt: TGTGCCAGCAGCTTATCTCAGATAGGGGGCTACACCTTC
cdr3_aa: CASSLSQIGGYTF

j_call: TRBJ1-2
d_call: .
v_call: TRBV4-2
clone_size: .
cdr3_nt: TGTGCCAGCAGCCCCACGGGGGGATTCTATGGCTACACCTTC
cdr3_aa: CASSPTGGFYGYTF

j_call: TRBJ2-7
d_call: .
v_call: TRBV3-1
clone_size: .
cdr3_nt: TGTGCCAGCAAAGCCAAGGGCAGGTACGAGCAGTACTTC
cdr3_aa: CASKAKGRYEQYF

j_call: TRBJ2-7
d_call: TRBD2
v_call: TRBV7-9
clone_size: .
cdr3_nt: TGTGCCAGCAGGGGGACTAGTACCTACGAGCAGTACTTC
cdr3_aa: CASRGTSTYEQYF

j_call: TRBJ2-7
d_call: .
v_call: TRBV7-8
clone_size: .
cdr3_nt: TGTGCCAGCAGCCAGTCGGGACGTCCCTTCTACGAGCAGTACTTC
cdr3_aa: CASSQSGRPFYEQYF

j_call: TRBJ2-4
d_call: .
v_call: TRBV7-2
clone_size: .
cdr3_nt: TGTGCCAGCAGCTTATTCCCGCTAGCCAAAAACATTCAGTACTTC
cdr3_aa: CASSLFPLAKNIQYF

j_call: TRBJ1-2
d_call: TRBD1
v_call: TRBV28
clone_size: few
cdr3_nt: TGTGCCAGCAGGCCGAGGGGGCTGGTTGGCTACACCTTC
cdr3_aa: CASRPRGLVGYTF

j_call: TRBJ1-1
d_call: .
v_call: TRBV7-3
clone_size: .
cdr3_nt: TGTGCCAGCAGCCGAGGGGAGGGCACTGAAGCTTTCTTT
cdr3_aa: CASSRGEGTEAFF

j_call: TRBJ1-2
d_call: .
v_call: TRBV3-1
clone_size: few
cdr3_nt: TGTGCCAGGGACCCCTCAAAAAACTATGGCTACACCTTC
cdr3_aa: CARDPSKNYGYTF

j_call: TRBJ2-1
d_call: TRBD2
v_call: TRBV20-1
clone_size: few
cdr3_nt: TGCAGTGCTAGAGATCCTAGCGGGGGGGCCCACTACAATGAGCAGTTCTTC
cdr3_aa: CSARDPSGGAHYNEQFF

j_call: TRBJ2-1
d_call: TRBD1
v_call: TRBV7-9
clone_size: .
cdr3_nt: TGTGCCAGCACCAACTTTGAACAGGGGGCCTACAATGAGCAGTTCTTC
cdr3_aa: CASTNFEQGAYNEQFF

j_call: TRBJ2-7
d_call: .
v_call: TRBV14
clone_size: .
cdr3_nt: TGTGCCAGCAGCCAAGTTGGGCATAGTAAGTTCTTC
cdr3_aa: CASSQVGHSKFF

j_call: TRBJ1-2
d_call: .
v_call: TRBV27
clone_size: .
cdr3_nt: TGTGCCAGCAGTCCAATGATAATGGGGGCTAAGTATGGCTACACCTTC
cdr3_aa: CASSPMIMGAKYGYTF

j_call: TRBJ2-1
d_call: TRBD1
v_call: TRBV5-8
clone_size: .
cdr3_nt: TGTGCCAGCAGCTGGTACTCCGGGACAGTTTACAATGAGCAGTTCTTC
cdr3_aa: CASSWYSGTVYNEQFF